Below, one T cell receptor beta chain is given with its context. Germline V CDR1 and CDR2: ENHRY, SYGVKD. The CDR3 contains 12 residues. With V trimmed by 3 bases and J by 6 bases, 1 base remained unmatched. The repertoire was sequenced with immunoSEQ multiplex PCR; TCRdb's copy has only in-frame clones and lacks some. Altogether around 61,000 clones are present, more than 75% being singletons, with the ten largest covering approximately 4.8%. This sample was included in a study of technical replicates of blood from a handful of donors. The specimen was PBMCs. This clonotype was obtained from a human donor in good health. Some clones in this sample may be carry-over from other donors' samples. The gene calls are TRBV10-3 and TRBJ2-7; 8 bases agree with TRBD1. The DNA of the CDR3 is TGTGCCATCAGTGAAGACAGGGGCGAGCAGTACTTC. Encoded protein: CAISEDRGEQYF.